One and the same sample provided the 12 T cell receptor beta chains below, sequenced in a study of long-term antiretroviral therapy in people with HIV. Sequencing relied on immunoSEQ assay v3.0, run at survey level. Profiled with immunoSEQ multiplex PCR; TCRdb holds only in-frame clones, not every one. The sample contains 22,000 or so clones, around 87% of which appear only once. Source: unsorted PBMCs, taken just under 2.7 years after starting antiretroviral therapy. These receptors were obtained from a woman in her forties or fifties with HIV.

This clone was recorded once. The V and J genes are TRBV28 and TRBJ1-1, with D unresolved. The germline CDR1 and CDR2 sequences are MDHEN and SYDVKM. The CDR3 is made up of 14 amino acids. The V end lost 2 bases, the J end lost 1 base, and 8 bases lay between the germline ends. CDR3: CASSLGHPNTEAFF. In DNA form, the CDR3 reads TGTGCCAGCAGTTTAGGGCACCCGAACACTGAAGCTTTCTTT.

The rearrangement joins TRBV4-1 to TRBJ2-7; TRBD2 agrees at 11 bases. J gave up 3 bases and V 1 base, and 5 bases lay outside the gene matches. Germline V lookup: CDR1 MGHRA, CDR2 YSYEKL. The CDR3 sequence is 16 residues long. The CDR3 region is CASSQGQGLAVYEQYF. The CDR3 DNA sequence: TGCGCCAGCAGCCAAGGTCAGGGACTAGCGGTCTACGAGCAGTACTTC.

V usage is TRBV5-8 and J usage is TRBJ2-3, with 11 bases lining up with TRBD2. V lost 2 bases, J lost 1 base, and 6 bases stayed unmatched. CDR1 and CDR2 (germline): SGHTS, YDEGEE. The CDR3 has 17 residues. The CDR3 loop is CASSLTSGSFGTDTQYF. DNA of the CDR3: TGTGCCAGCAGCTTAACTAGCGGGAGCTTCGGCACAGATACGCAGTATTTT.

The V call is TRBV5-4, the J call TRBJ1-2; D perhaps matches TRBD1 (6 bases). Germline V gives CDR1 SGHNT, CDR2 YYREEE (reference sequence). This CDR3 is built from 14 residues. V was cut by 1 base and J by 6 bases, with 13 bases left in between. The CDR3 sequence: CASSLQGMADGYTF. The CDR3 nucleotides are TGTGCCAGCAGCTTGCAGGGGATGGCGGATGGCTACACCTTC.

CDR3: CASSLGSGASSYEQYF. CDR3 DNA sequence: TGTGCCAGCAGCTTAGGGAGTGGCGCGAGCTCCTACGAGCAGTACTTC. The chain links TRBV11-2 to TRBJ2-7, with D uncertain. Trimming shortened V by 1 base and J by 0 bases, and 13 bases separated the two germline ends. This CDR3 has 16 amino acids. Germline lookup yields CDR1 SGHAT and CDR2 FQNNGV.

The chain is built from TRBV29-1 and TRBJ2-5; tentative D call: TRBD1 (6 bases). V lost 7 bases to trimming and J lost 5 bases, with 20 bases between them. The CDR3 has 14 amino acids. Germline V CDR1 and CDR2: SQVTM, ANQGSEA. The CDR3, as DNA: TGCAGCGCTGCTCCAGGGGTGGGACGGGAGACCCAGTACTTC. Encoded protein: CSAAPGVGRETQYF.

The genes are TRBV6-5 and TRBJ1-1, with unresolved D. Germline CDR1 and CDR2: MNHEY and SVGAGI. The CDR3 consists of 12 residues. V lost 5 bases to trimming and J lost 1 base, with 5 bases between them. The CDR3 bases are TGTGCCAGCAGTCATAGGAACACTGAAGCTTTCTTT. Translation: CASSHRNTEAFF.

This clone qualifies as large (0.1 to 1%). V usage is TRBV27 and J usage is TRBJ2-7, with D perhaps TRBD2 (6 bases). From germline, CDR1 is MNHEY and CDR2 SMNVEV (reference sequence). Trimming took off 2 bases at V and 2 bases at J, with 13 bases between the two ends. The CDR3 covers 15 residues. CDR3 protein: CASSLGGLIPYEQYF. In DNA form, the CDR3 reads TGTGCCAGCAGTTTAGGAGGGCTGATACCCTACGAGCAGTACTTC.

The chain joins TRBV25-1 to TRBJ1-1; no reliable D call. CDR3 length: 16 amino acids. Germline V gene lookup returns CDR1 MGHDK and CDR2 SYGVNS. With 0 bases removed from V and 0 bases from J, the gap between germline ends came to 11 bases. The CDR3: CASSEYKMDLNTEAFF. The CDR3 coding sequence is TGTGCCAGCAGTGAATATAAGATGGACTTGAACACTGAAGCTTTCTTT.

The V gene is TRBV19, the J gene TRBJ1-2, with 7 bases lining up with TRBD1. This CDR3 is 16 amino acids long. V trimming: 5 bases; J trimming: 3 bases; junction bases outside the gene matches: 12. Germline assignment: CDR1 LNHDA and CDR2 SQIVND (reference sequence). The CDR3 protein is CASSATPGTEDYGYTF. The CDR3 DNA sequence: TGTGCCAGTAGTGCAACCCCCGGGACAGAAGACTATGGCTACACCTTC.

This clone was seen once. The CDR3 is CASIKGGDHNEQFF. CDR3 in DNA: TGTGCCAGCATCAAGGGTGGCGACCACAATGAGCAGTTCTTC. V usage is TRBV6-1 and J usage is TRBJ2-1; no firm D call. The CDR3 sequence is 14 residues long. Germline V gene data show CDR1 as MNHNS and CDR2 as SASEGT. V was trimmed by 7 bases and J by 5 bases, leaving 15 bases between them.

The chain uses TRBV5-1 and TRBJ1-1, with no clear D. The CDR3 totals 15 residues. Germline CDR1 is SGHRS and CDR2 is YFSETQ. The V end was cut by 0 bases, the J end by 0 bases, with 9 bases between. The CDR3 sequence: CASSLGGSMNTEAFF. CDR3 sequence (DNA): TGCGCCAGCAGCTTGGGTGGATCAATGAACACTGAAGCTTTCTTT.